A selection of T cell receptor beta chains follows, all from one sample in a study of PD-L1 blockade in urothelial cancer. Measured with immunoSEQ multiplex PCR; TCRdb has only the in-frame clones, and not every one. The sample lists around 19,000 clones, about 83% occurring once. The input for sequencing was PBMCs, taken around atezolizumab (anti-PD-L1) treatment. The receptors were sampled from a middle-aged man with urothelial cancer. Both conserved end residues are part of each CDR3. A D gene is named only where the DNA matches it firmly. Not every row has a clone size; where given, it reads once, few, many or a size class.

>NA|TRBV5-8|NA|TRBJ2-6
TGTGCCAGCAGCTACTACTCCGGGACTCTTGCACCTGGGGCCAACGTCCTGACTTTC
CASSYYSGTLAPGANVLTF
>NA|TRBV6-6|TRBD1|TRBJ1-1
TGTGCCAGCAGCCCCGACAGGGGAAAGGGCACTGAAGCTTTCTTT
CASSPDRGKGTEAFF
>NA|TRBV7-7|TRBD1|TRBJ2-1
TGTGCTAGCAGCTCGGGACAGGGGTCCGGAGATGAGCAGTTCTTC
CASSSGQGSGDEQFF
>NA|TRBV4-1|NA|TRBJ2-4
TGCGCCAGCAGCCAAGATTTGCCGGGTTTCAAAAACATTCAGTACTTC
CASSQDLPGFKNIQYF
>NA|TRBV18|NA|TRBJ1-4
TGTGCCAGCTCACTATCAGCGCTAAAGAGTGAAAAACTGTTTTTT
CASSLSALKSEKLFF
>NA|TRBV5-4|NA|TRBJ2-1
TGTGCCAGCAGCTTTTCTAGTAATGAGCAGTTCTTC
CASSFSSNEQFF
>NA|TRBV5-6|NA|TRBJ2-3
TGTGCCAGCAGCTTGAAGACAGGCCCTTCACAGTATTTT
CASSLKTGPSQYF
>NA|TRBV28|NA|TRBJ1-3
TGTGCCAGCAGTTTGTGGGCCGGGAGCTCTGGAAACACCATATATTTT
CASSLWAGSSGNTIYF
>NA|TRBV29-1|TRBD1|TRBJ1-1
TGCAGCGTTGACAGAGGACAGGGGGGGGTGCGCGCTTTCTTT
CSVDRGQGGVRAFF
>NA|TRBV5-1|NA|TRBJ2-1
TGCGCCAGCAGCTTGGCCGCAGGGTTCGATGAGCAGTTCTTC
CASSLAAGFDEQFF
>few|TRBV6-5|NA|TRBJ2-7
TGTGCCAGCAGAACGGCGGGGGAGCAGTACTTC
CASRTAGEQYF
>NA|TRBV28|TRBD1|TRBJ1-3
TGTGCCAGCAGGCCCGGATGGACAGGGGGAGGAAACACCATATATTTT
CASRPGWTGGGNTIYF
>NA|TRBV28|TRBD2|TRBJ2-1
TGTGCCAGCAGTTTACTTGCCCTAGCGGGGGGGCTGGAGTTCTTC
CASSLLALAGGLEFF
>NA|TRBV11-2|NA|TRBJ1-3
TGTGCCAGCACCGACCCAACAGGCACCATATATTTT
CASTDPTGTIYF
>NA|TRBV9|TRBD1|TRBJ1-5
TGTGCCAGCAGCGCGGGACAGGGGTTTTATCAGCCCCAGCATTTT
CASSAGQGFYQPQHF
>NA|TRBV9|NA|TRBJ2-5
TGTGCCAGCAGCGTAGGGGGGGGCGCAGAGACCCAGTACTTC
CASSVGGGAETQYF
>NA|TRBV9|TRBD1|TRBJ2-1
TGTGCCAGCAGCGCAAGCGGACAGGCTCGTACGAATGAGCAGTTCTTC
CASSASGQARTNEQFF